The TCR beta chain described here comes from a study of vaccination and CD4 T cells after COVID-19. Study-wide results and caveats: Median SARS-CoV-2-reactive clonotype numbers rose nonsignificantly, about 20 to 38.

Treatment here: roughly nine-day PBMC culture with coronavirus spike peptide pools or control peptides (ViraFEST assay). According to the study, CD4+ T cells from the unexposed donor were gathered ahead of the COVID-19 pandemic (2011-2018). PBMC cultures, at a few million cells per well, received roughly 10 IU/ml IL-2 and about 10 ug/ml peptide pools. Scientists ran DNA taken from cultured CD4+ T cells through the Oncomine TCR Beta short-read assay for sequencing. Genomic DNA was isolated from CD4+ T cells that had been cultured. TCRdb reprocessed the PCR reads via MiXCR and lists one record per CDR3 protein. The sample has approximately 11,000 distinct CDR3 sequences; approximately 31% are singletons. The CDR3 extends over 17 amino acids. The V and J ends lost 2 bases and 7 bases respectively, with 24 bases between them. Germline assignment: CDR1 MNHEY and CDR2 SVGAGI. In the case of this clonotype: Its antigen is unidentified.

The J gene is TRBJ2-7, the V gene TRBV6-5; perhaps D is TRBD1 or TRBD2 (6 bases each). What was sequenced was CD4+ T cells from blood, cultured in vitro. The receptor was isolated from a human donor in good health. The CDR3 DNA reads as TGTGCCAGCAGTTACGCGACTAGTGGGACGACTACAGGGGAGCAGTACTTC. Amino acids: CASSYATSGTTTGEQYF.